The 10 T cell receptor beta chains below all came from one sample that was sequenced in a study of early T cells in non-severe SARS-CoV-2 infection. TCRdb passed the 5' RACE reads through MiXCR, listing each CDR3 protein once. Of about 60,000 distinct CDR3 sequences listed, approximately 13% are singletons. Material: whole blood. The receptors here all came from an adult who was a healthcare worker with PCR-confirmed SARS-CoV-2 infection or an uninfected control (not recorded which).

This clonotype was counted at least ten times. The genes are TRBV9 and TRBJ2-1; weak D call: TRBD2 (7 bases). Per the germline V gene, CDR1 is SGDLS and CDR2 is YYNGEE. The ends were cut back, 4 bases at V and 1 base at J, with 12 bases in the middle. The CDR3 consists of 15 residues. This CDR3 is CASSPRGLSYNEQFF. In DNA, the CDR3 is TGTGCCAGCAGCCCCAGGGGACTATCCTACAATGAGCAGTTCTTC.

The V call is TRBV29-1, the J call TRBJ1-1, with 7 positions matching TRBD1. This CDR3 contains 13 residues. CDR1 and CDR2 (germline): SQVTM, ANQGSEA. The V gene end was trimmed by 5 bases and the J gene end by 0 bases; junction bases not matched to a gene: 3. CDR3 residues: CSVTGQLNTEAFF. The CDR3 nucleotides are TGCAGCGTTACGGGACAGCTGAACACTGAAGCTTTCTTT. The full variable domain, with the rest looked up from reference TRBV29-1 and TRBJ1-1, is SAVISQKPSRDICQRGTSLTIQCQVDSQVTMMFWYRQQPGQSLTLIATANQGSEATYESGFVIDKFPISRPNLTFSTLTVSNMSPEDSSIYLCSVTGQLNTEAFFGQGTRLTVV.

This clonotype was counted a few times. V usage is TRBV28 and J usage is TRBJ2-7, with TRBD1 matching over 7 bases. The CDR3 has 15 amino acids. CDR1 and CDR2 (germline): MDHEN, SYDVKM. With 2 bases clipped from V and 0 bases from J, the junction kept 4 bases outside the gene matches. CDR3 region: CASSLTGAPSYEQYF. CDR3 in DNA: TGTGCCAGCAGTTTAACAGGGGCCCCCTCCTACGAGCAGTACTTC.

The V and J genes are TRBV7-2 and TRBJ2-3; TRBD1 might be the D (6 bases). Trimming removed 4 bases at V and 6 bases at J, with 8 bases between. Germline CDR1 is SGHTA and CDR2 is FQGNSA. The CDR3 loop spans 12 amino acids. CDR3 amino acids: CASSSQGDTQYF. The CDR3 region has the DNA TGTGCCAGCAGCTCGCAGGGGGATACGCAGTATTTT. Full variable domain (missing parts from reference TRBV7-2 and TRBJ2-3): GAGVSQSPSNKVTEKGKDVELRCDPISGHTALYWYRQSLGQGLEFLIYFQGNSAPDKSGLPSDRFSAERTGGSVSTLTIQRTQQEDSAVYLCASSSQGDTQYFGPGTRLTVL.

This clonotype showed up just a few times. The chain employs TRBV11-2 and TRBJ2-7; D perhaps matches TRBD2 (6 bases). V lost 11 bases to trimming and J lost 5 bases, with 22 bases between them. CDR3 length equals 14 residues. In germline, CDR1 is SGHAT, CDR2 FQNNGV. The CDR3: CASNIAQLADEQYF. DNA of the CDR3: TGTGCCTCAAATATTGCGCAACTAGCAGACGAGCAGTACTTC.

This clonotype was observed a handful of times. The gene calls are TRBV20-1 and TRBJ2-5, with D unresolved. The germline V and J ends were trimmed by 4 bases and 3 bases, with 12 bases remaining between them. CDR3 length equals 13 residues. Germline lookup yields CDR1 DFQATT and CDR2 SNEGSKA (reference sequence). The CDR3 DNA reads as TGCAGTGCTACGACCGAACCAGAAGAGACCCAGTACTTC. This codes for CSATTEPEETQYF.

The table lists this clonotype with a few counts. V and J are TRBV18 and TRBJ1-1; the D gene is possibly TRBD1 (5 bases). The V end lost 5 bases, the J end lost 4 bases, and 14 bases lay between the germline ends. This CDR3 region has 14 residues. Germline-derived CDR1 and CDR2 are KGHSH and LQKENI. CDR3: CASSNAQRGTEAFF. The CDR3 region has the DNA TGTGCCAGCTCAAACGCGCAAAGGGGCACTGAAGCTTTCTTT.

This clonotype turned up a few times. The chain has TRBV6-5 and TRBJ1-1; a weak D match, TRBD1 (5 bases). The germline V gene has CDR1 MNHEY and CDR2 SVGAGI. The CDR3 extends over 15 amino acids. V lost 7 bases, J lost 0 bases, and 15 bases lay in between. Written as DNA, the CDR3 is TGTGCCAGCACCGCAGACAGATTCATGAACACTGAAGCTTTCTTT. It yields the protein CASTADRFMNTEAFF.

The CDR3 nucleotides read TGTGCCTGGAGTGTACAATCCGGGGGCACCGGGGAGCTGTTTTTT. Protein sequence: CAWSVQSGGTGELFF. The chain uses TRBV30 and TRBJ2-2; D may be TRBD2 (6 bases). CDR1 GTSNPN and CDR2 SVGIG come from the germline V gene (reference sequence). With 0 bases removed from V and 4 bases from J, the gap between germline ends came to 12 bases. The CDR3 loop spans 15 amino acids.

The chain links TRBV28 to TRBJ1-2; D remains ambiguous. Germline CDR1 MDHEN, CDR2 SYDVKM. V lost 5 bases and J lost 0, with 4 bases in between. This CDR3 has 12 residues. The CDR3 DNA reads as TGTGCCAGCAGTGCGGCTAACTATGGCTACACCTTC. As protein: CASSAANYGYTF.